This T cell receptor beta chain was recorded in a study of CD8 T cells in ankylosing spondylitis. Overall study results and limits: The study identified a TCR beta motif of about eight highly homologous variants that appeared characteristic of ankylosing spondylitis blood.

Concerning this clonotype itself: The antigen remains undetermined.

Per germline, CDR1 SNHLY and CDR2 FYNNEI. The CDR3 sequence is 16 residues long. Unmatched junction bases numbered 13, after V lost 7 bases and J lost 4 bases. Libraries of TCR beta came from quantitative 5'-RACE with molecular barcodes. In TCRdb, the 5' RACE reads were re-called with MiXCR into one record per CDR3 protein. Found here are fewer than 650,000 distinct CDR3 sequences, about 13% of them singletons; the top ten hold under 7.5%. The TCR comes from a male donor with ankylosing spondylitis. The chain recombines TRBV2 with TRBJ2-5; 9 bases agree with TRBD2. Sequencing was carried out using blood, either unsorted or a sorted T cell fraction (not recorded which). CDR3 coding DNA: TGTGCCAGCATTGCCCAGGGTAGCGGGAGTTTAGAGACCCAGTACTTC. Translation: CASIAQGSGSLETQYF.